Listed below are T cell receptor beta chains from one sample, sequenced in a study of beta chain features in type 1 diabetes. Produced via immunoSEQ multiplex PCR; TCRdb's table is partial and in-frame only. The table shows over 150,000 clones, with under 9.5% occurring only once. Sequencing was performed on central memory CD4+ T cells from blood. The receptor source for this set is a man younger than 35 with type 1 diabetes. Both conserved end residues are part of each CDR3. D genes are given only for firm matches. Rows may omit the clone size; those that give it use once, few, many or a size class.

J: TRBJ2-7; size: -; V: TRBV7-9; D: -; CDR3: CASSQTTGYYEQYF; DNA: TGTGCCAGCAGCCAAACTACAGGGTACTACGAGCAGTACTTC
J: TRBJ2-7; size: -; V: TRBV29-1; D: -; CDR3: CSVTGAGYEQYF; DNA: TGCAGCGTCACAGGGGCGGGGTACGAGCAGTACTTC
J: TRBJ2-1; size: few; V: TRBV5-1; D: TRBD2; CDR3: CASSLALAGFGNEQFF; DNA: TGCGCCAGCAGCCTGGCACTAGCGGGCTTTGGTAATGAGCAGTTCTTC
J: TRBJ2-7; size: -; V: TRBV7-2; D: -; CDR3: CASSLAGLSSYEQYF; DNA: TGTGCCAGCAGCTTAGCGGGGCTAAGCTCCTACGAGCAGTACTTC
J: TRBJ2-5; size: -; V: TRBV28; D: -; CDR3: CASSLNRLETQYF; DNA: TGTGCCAGCAGTTTAAACAGGTTGGAGACCCAGTACTTC
J: TRBJ2-3; size: few; V: TRBV11-2; D: TRBD2; CDR3: CASSSFGLATITDTQYF; DNA: TGTGCCAGCAGCTCGTTTGGACTAGCTACTATCACAGATACGCAGTATTTT
J: TRBJ2-1; size: few; V: TRBV19; D: -; CDR3: CASSRFGGSPTLYSSYNEQFF; DNA: TGTGCCAGTAGTCGGTTTGGAGGTAGTCCCACATTATATAGCTCCTACAATGAGCAGTTCTTC
J: TRBJ2-3; size: few; V: TRBV5-4; D: -; CDR3: CASSSSQTDTQYF; DNA: TGTGCCAGCAGCTCGTCCCAGACAGATACGCAGTATTTT
J: TRBJ1-3; size: -; V: TRBV18; D: -; CDR3: CASSPTTGPGNTIYF; DNA: TGTGCCAGCTCACCAACGACAGGTCCGGGAAACACCATATATTTT
J: TRBJ2-2; size: few; V: TRBV4-3; D: -; CDR3: CASSQDTLASGELFF; DNA: TGCGCCAGCAGCCAAGATACCCTAGCTAGCGGGGAGCTGTTTTTT
J: TRBJ2-3; size: -; V: TRBV5-1; D: TRBD2; CDR3: CASSPIAGGALTDTQYF; DNA: TGCGCCAGCAGCCCCATTGCGGGGGGGGCTCTCACAGATACGCAGTATTTT
J: TRBJ2-2; size: few; V: TRBV7-9; D: TRBD2; CDR3: CASSLLAGVRTGELFF; DNA: TGTGCCAGCAGCTTATTAGCGGGAGTCAGGACCGGGGAGCTGTTTTTT
J: TRBJ1-1; size: -; V: TRBV9; D: TRBD1; CDR3: CASSVEGQGARDTEAFF; DNA: TGTGCCAGCAGCGTAGAGGGACAGGGGGCGCGGGACACTGAAGCTTTCTTT
J: TRBJ2-3; size: -; V: TRBV2; D: -; CDR3: CASRLLGKEADTQYF; DNA: TGTGCCAGCAGACTTCTCGGGAAGGAGGCAGATACGCAGTATTTT
J: TRBJ1-1; size: few; V: TRBV7-9; D: -; CDR3: CASYKGGGRENTEAFF; DNA: TGTGCCAGCTATAAGGGGGGGGGCAGGGAGAACACTGAAGCTTTCTTT
J: TRBJ2-7; size: few; V: TRBV11-2; D: -; CDR3: CASSLSLEMFNEQYF; DNA: TGTGCCAGCAGCTTAAGTCTTGAGATGTTCAACGAGCAGTACTTC
J: TRBJ2-2; size: few; V: TRBV2; D: -; CDR3: CASSDDRATGELFF; DNA: TGTGCCAGCAGCGATGACAGAGCCACCGGGGAGCTGTTTTTT
J: TRBJ1-6; size: few; V: TRBV7-9; D: -; CDR3: CASSLDLGSPLHF; DNA: TGTGCCAGCAGCTTAGATCTAGGTTCACCCCTCCACTTT
J: TRBJ1-5; size: few; V: TRBV25-1; D: TRBD1; CDR3: CASSEGRGPHSNQPQHF; DNA: TGTGCCAGCAGTGAAGGCAGGGGGCCGCATAGCAATCAGCCCCAGCATTTT
J: TRBJ2-7; size: -; V: TRBV18; D: TRBD1; CDR3: CASSQGQGSLYEQYF; DNA: TGTGCCAGCTCACAGGGACAGGGTTCTCTCTACGAGCAGTACTTC
J: TRBJ2-7; size: -; V: TRBV18; D: TRBD2; CDR3: CASSPLGTTTYEQYF; DNA: TGTGCCAGCTCACCGTTGGGGACTACGACCTACGAGCAGTACTTC
J: TRBJ1-2; size: few; V: TRBV29-1; D: TRBD1; CDR3: CSAGQGGNGYTF; DNA: TGCAGCGCTGGACAGGGAGGAAATGGCTACACCTTC
J: TRBJ2-1; size: few; V: TRBV30; D: TRBD2; CDR3: CAWESGTAGNEQFF; DNA: TGTGCCTGGGAGAGCGGGACCGCTGGCAATGAGCAGTTCTTC
J: TRBJ2-7; size: few; V: TRBV18; D: TRBD2; CDR3: CASSSGGGSYEQYF; DNA: TGTGCCAGCTCCTCGGGCGGGGGCTCCTACGAGCAGTACTTC
J: TRBJ2-4; size: -; V: TRBV28; D: TRBD1; CDR3: CASSLWGQGHIQYF; DNA: TGTGCCAGCAGTTTATGGGGACAGGGGCACATTCAGTACTTC
J: TRBJ2-1; size: few; V: TRBV19; D: TRBD2; CDR3: CASTTGRGGLVFNEQFF; DNA: TGTGCCAGTACCACGGGGCGGGGGGGCTTAGTTTTCAATGAGCAGTTCTTC
J: TRBJ2-2; size: few; V: TRBV9; D: TRBD1; CDR3: CASSVGQGSGELFF; DNA: TGTGCCAGCAGCGTAGGACAGGGATCCGGGGAGCTGTTTTTT
J: TRBJ2-5; size: few; V: TRBV28; D: TRBD2; CDR3: CASSLGGRASRETQYF; DNA: TGTGCCAGCAGTTTGGGCGGGAGGGCCAGTAGAGAGACCCAGTACTTC
J: TRBJ2-5; size: few; V: TRBV30; D: TRBD2; CDR3: CAWQRDSGGQETQYF; DNA: TGTGCCTGGCAACGCGACAGCGGGGGGCAAGAGACCCAGTACTTC
J: TRBJ1-1; size: -; V: TRBV18; D: TRBD1; CDR3: CASSEQGTEAFF; DNA: TGTGCCAGCTCAGAACAGGGGACTGAAGCTTTCTTT
J: TRBJ1-5; size: -; V: TRBV28; D: -; CDR3: CASSLKQGYMNQPQHF; DNA: TGTGCCAGCAGCCTTAAACAGGGCTATATGAATCAGCCCCAGCATTTT
J: TRBJ2-3; size: few; V: TRBV10-3; D: TRBD2; CDR3: CAISEALAGGQDTQYF; DNA: TGTGCCATCAGTGAGGCACTAGCGGGGGGGCAAGATACGCAGTATTTT
J: TRBJ2-1; size: -; V: TRBV9; D: TRBD2; CDR3: CASSPRGLAGGPGEQFF; DNA: TGTGCCAGCAGCCCCAGGGGGTTAGCGGGGGGGCCAGGGGAGCAGTTCTTC
J: TRBJ2-1; size: few; V: TRBV5-1; D: -; CDR3: CASSFRLDNEQFF; DNA: TGCGCCAGCAGCTTCAGACTGGACAATGAGCAGTTCTTC
J: TRBJ2-5; size: few; V: TRBV7-2; D: -; CDR3: CASSSSGETQYF; DNA: TGTGCCAGCAGCTCAAGCGGGGAGACCCAGTACTTC
J: TRBJ1-2; size: -; V: TRBV15; D: -; CDR3: CATSREGLNHGYTF; DNA: TGTGCCACCAGCAGAGAGGGCCTCAATCATGGCTACACCTTC
J: TRBJ1-1; size: -; V: TRBV2; D: -; CDR3: CASSEGIPSLQGTEAFF; DNA: TGTGCCAGCAGTGAAGGGATCCCCTCCTTACAGGGTACTGAAGCTTTCTTT
J: TRBJ2-1; size: -; V: TRBV19; D: -; CDR3: CASSITDSRSPFF; DNA: TGTGCCAGTAGTATTACCGACTCCCGTTCGCCGTTCTTC
J: TRBJ2-5; size: few; V: TRBV9; D: TRBD2; CDR3: CASSSGLAGVETQYF; DNA: TGTGCCAGCAGCTCAGGACTAGCGGGAGTAGAGACCCAGTACTTC
J: TRBJ2-5; size: few; V: TRBV28; D: TRBD2; CDR3: CASLEGTSGVETQYF; DNA: TGTGCCAGTTTGGAAGGGACTAGCGGGGTTGAGACCCAGTACTTC
J: TRBJ2-3; size: few; V: TRBV11-3; D: -; CDR3: CASSKGADTQYF; DNA: TGTGCCAGCAGCAAGGGAGCAGATACGCAGTATTTT
J: TRBJ1-6; size: -; V: TRBV7-9; D: TRBD1; CDR3: CASRDGTGFSPLHF; DNA: TGTGCCAGCAGAGACGGGACAGGGTTCTCACCCCTCCACTTT
J: TRBJ2-3; size: -; V: TRBV5-1; D: -; CDR3: CASSYGQPTDTQYF; DNA: TGCGCCAGCAGCTACGGACAACCCACAGATACGCAGTATTTT
J: TRBJ2-3; size: many; V: TRBV7-2; D: -; CDR3: CASSLDGEAQYF; DNA: TGTGCCAGCAGCTTAGATGGGGAGGCGCAGTATTTT
J: TRBJ2-3; size: few; V: TRBV29-1; D: -; CDR3: CSVVGVSTDTQYF; DNA: TGCAGCGTTGTAGGAGTTAGCACAGATACGCAGTATTTT
J: TRBJ2-7; size: few; V: TRBV4-3; D: -; CDR3: CASSQDSQNPYEQYF; DNA: TGCGCCAGCAGCCAAGATAGTCAAAATCCCTACGAGCAGTACTTC
J: TRBJ2-7; size: few; V: TRBV28; D: -; CDR3: CASSRIYEQYF; DNA: TGTGCCAGCAGCAGAATCTACGAGCAGTACTTC
J: TRBJ2-1; size: -; V: TRBV5-4; D: TRBD2; CDR3: CASSFGNSGRSYNEQFF; DNA: TGTGCCAGCAGCTTCGGAAATAGCGGGCGTTCCTACAATGAGCAGTTCTTC